This T cell receptor beta chain emerged from a study of early T cells in non-severe SARS-CoV-2 infection. The V end lost 3 bases, the J end lost 4 bases, and 12 bases lay between the germline ends. The CDR3 loop spans 15 amino acids. TCRdb itself ran the 5' RACE reads through MiXCR, one entry per CDR3 protein. The sample contains roughly 56,000 distinct CDR3 sequences, about 15% of which appear only once. This clonotype has only a few counts. The sequence was obtained from an adult who was a healthcare worker with PCR-confirmed SARS-CoV-2 infection or an uninfected control (not recorded which). The V gene is TRBV12-3 or TRBV12-4, the J gene TRBJ2-2; D is uncertain. The source was whole blood, collected at baseline. As DNA, the CDR3 is TGTGCCAGCAGTTTCGGCCTTAGGACCACCGGGGAGCTGTTTTTT. As protein: CASSFGLRTTGELFF.